A single sample gave rise to the 17 T cell receptor beta chains below, sequenced in a study of T cells after yellow fever vaccination. TCRdb re-derived calls from the 5' RACE reads in MiXCR, one entry per CDR3 protein. In the table there are fewer than 400,000 distinct CDR3 sequences, approximately 6% of which are singletons. The source material was PBMCs, sampled 5 days after the yellow fever booster vaccination. Receptors originate from a young man who received the YFV17D yellow fever vaccine.

This clonotype was recorded many times. The chain has TRBV29-1 and TRBJ2-7; 9 nucleotides line up with TRBD1. The CDR3 has 13 residues. Germline-derived CDR1 and CDR2 are SQVTM and ANQGSEA. J lost 2 bases, V lost 6 bases, and 5 bases had no gene match. In nucleotides, the CDR3 is TGCAGCGTGCGACAGGGGGGGGCCTACGAGCAGTACTTC. This gives the protein CSVRQGGAYEQYF.

This clonotype has only a few counts. The chain joins TRBV5-5 to TRBJ2-7, with 8 bases aligning to TRBD1. The CDR3 contains 15 residues. Germline V gene sequence: CDR1 SGHKS, CDR2 YYEKEE (reference sequence). V lost 1 base and J lost 3; bases outside the gene matches: 6. CDR3 DNA: TGTGCCAGCAGCTTGTGGGCAGGGGGCGGCTACGAGCAGTACTTC. Its translation: CASSLWAGGGYEQYF.

This clonotype has only a few counts. The chain recombines TRBV20-1 with TRBJ1-2; no definite D call. Germline assignment: CDR1 DFQATT and CDR2 SNEGSKA (reference sequence). V lost 5 bases and J lost 5, with 12 bases in between. This CDR3 is built from 12 residues. CDR3 in amino acids: CSAWTEYYGYTF. CDR3 coding DNA: TGCAGTGCTTGGACGGAATATTATGGCTACACCTTC.

This clonotype came up a few times. The chain recombines TRBV4-3 with TRBJ2-3; 8 nucleotides line up with TRBD2. Germline V gene data show CDR1 as LGHNA and CDR2 as YSLEER. Unmatched junction bases numbered 7, after V lost 0 bases and J lost 2 bases. The CDR3 has 17 residues. The CDR3 coding sequence is TGCGCCAGCAGCCAAGAAGATAGCGGGGCAATCACAGATACGCAGTATTTT. Encoded protein: CASSQEDSGAITDTQYF.

The chain carries TRBV6-1 and TRBJ1-1, with D perhaps matching TRBD1 (5 bases). V was pared by 1 base and J by 2 bases, with 14 bases between. From germline, CDR1 is MNHNS and CDR2 SASEGT. The CDR3 totals 16 residues. CDR3 nucleotide sequence: TGTGCCAGCAGTGAAGGAATGACGGGGCCCAACACTGAAGCTTTCTTT. This translates into CASSEGMTGPNTEAFF.

This clonotype was detected many times. V usage is TRBV7-2 and J usage is TRBJ2-7; D not certain. The V gene lost 0 bases and the J gene lost 4 bases, with 10 bases spanning the gap. This CDR3 spans 14 amino acids. The germline V gene encodes CDR1 SGHTA and CDR2 FQGNSA. The CDR3 DNA follows: TGTGCCAGCAGCTTAGCTGGGCCGCCTTACGAGCAGTACTTC. Protein sequence: CASSLAGPPYEQYF.

The genes are TRBV14 and TRBJ2-5; 7 nucleotides match TRBD1. The CDR3 loop spans 13 amino acids. Germline trimming cut 2 bases from V and 7 bases from J; bases unmatched to any gene: 4. Looked up from germline, CDR1 is SGHDN and CDR2 is FVKESK. DNA for the CDR3: TGTGCCAGCAGCCAATTGCAGGGGGTGACCCAGTACTTC. It specifies CASSQLQGVTQYF.

In this sample, this clonotype turned up a few times. J is TRBJ2-1 and V is TRBV12-3 or TRBV12-4, with 9 positions matching TRBD2. The CDR3 sequence is 14 residues long. Germline trimming cut 8 bases from V and 7 bases from J; bases unmatched to any gene: 9. This CDR3 is CASLSGSDGNEQFF. The CDR3, as DNA: TGTGCCAGCCTTAGCGGGAGTGACGGGAATGAGCAGTTCTTC.

This clonotype was counted between two and nine times. The chain uses TRBV28 and TRBJ2-7; D is ambiguous. The CDR3 spans 15 residues. The germline CDR1 and CDR2 sequences are MDHEN and SYDVKM. Trimming took 9 bases from V and 2 from J, leaving 20 bases between them. The CDR3 nucleotides are TGTGCCAGTCGGTCAGGCGTTCTCCGAACCTACGAGCAGTACTTC. Translation: CASRSGVLRTYEQYF.

The chain couples TRBV6-1 to TRBJ2-6; D is unresolved. The germline V and J ends were trimmed by 2 bases and 4 bases, with 9 bases remaining between them. Germline V CDR1 and CDR2: MNHNS, SASEGT. The CDR3 runs 15 residues. CDR3 in DNA: TGTGCCAGCAGTGAAATGGGTGGAGGGGCCAACGTCCTGACTTTC. Amino acids: CASSEMGGGANVLTF.

This clonotype came up a few times. The rearrangement joins TRBV5-6 to TRBJ2-5; the D is unclear. Germline V gene sequence: CDR1 SGHDT, CDR2 YYEEEE. The CDR3 runs 14 residues. Trimming left V 0 bases short and J 2 bases short, with 8 bases between. The CDR3 DNA sequence: TGTGCCAGCAGCTTGGTTGGGAATCAAGAGACCCAGTACTTC. It codes for CASSLVGNQETQYF.

This clonotype showed up just a few times. This chain connects TRBV5-5 to TRBJ2-5; either TRBD1 or TRBD2 may fit D (6 bases each). Trimming removed 6 bases from V and 4 bases from J, with 13 bases in between. The germline CDR1 and CDR2 sequences are SGHKS and YYEKEE (reference sequence). The CDR3 totals 13 residues. CDR3 in amino acids: CASKETGAETQYF. The CDR3 coding sequence is TGTGCCAGCAAGGAGACGGGGGCAGAGACCCAGTACTTC.

This chain connects TRBV19 to TRBJ2-2; D gene unclear. Trimming took 8 bases from V and 1 from J, leaving 11 bases between them. The length of the CDR3 is 14 residues. Germline loops: CDR1 LNHDA, CDR2 SQIVND (reference sequence). In DNA form, the CDR3 reads TGTGCCAGTGGGGTTACGGTGAACACCGGGGAGCTGTTTTTT. Translating it yields CASGVTVNTGELFF.

On this clonotype itself: A much larger clone differs by one base, so this may be a read error. The chain carries TRBV2 and TRBJ2-7; a weak D match, TRBD1 (6 bases). The V gene lost 6 bases and the J gene lost 5 bases, with 17 bases spanning the gap. The CDR3 is 14 residues long. CDR1 is SNHLY and CDR2 is FYNNEI in the germline V gene. CDR3 sequence reads: CASRATGFTNEQYF. The CDR3 DNA follows: TGTGCCAGCAGGGCAACAGGGTTTACCAACGAGCAGTACTTC.

This clonotype was found a few times. The V and J genes are TRBV5-4 and TRBJ2-3, with D maybe TRBD1 (6 bases). CDR3 length equals 14 residues. Germline V gene lookup returns CDR1 SGHNT and CDR2 YYREEE (reference sequence). V lost 4 bases, J lost 5 bases, and 14 bases lay in between. CDR3 in DNA: TGTGCCAGCAGCAAACAGGGAGTTAAAGATACGCAGTATTTT. Translation: CASSKQGVKDTQYF. Drawing the rest from reference TRBV5-4 and TRBJ2-3, the complete variable domain is ETGVTQSPTHLIKTRGQQVTLRCSSQSGHNTVSWYQQALGQGPQFIFQYYREEENGRGNFPPRFSGLQFPNYSSELNVNALELDDSALYLCASSKQGVKDTQYFGPGTRLTVL.

This clonotype occurred a few times. This sequence joins TRBV14 and TRBJ2-1, with D unresolved. V lost 4 bases and J lost 4, with 17 bases in between. CDR3 size: 16 residues. CDR1 and CDR2 from the germline V gene are SGHDN and FVKESK. DNA for the CDR3: TGTGCCAGCAGCCTCCTATTAACACTCAGGTACAATGAGCAGTTCTTC. It specifies CASSLLLTLRYNEQFF.

This chain connects TRBV5-1 to TRBJ1-2, with a tentative D call TRBD1 (6 bases). CDR1 SGHRS and CDR2 YFSETQ come from the germline V gene. CDR3 size: 16 residues. Trimming cost V 0 bases and J 4 bases, with 16 bases left between them. The CDR3 spells CASSLGGAGRSYGYTF. Here the CDR3 DNA reads TGCGCCAGCAGCTTGGGGGGGGCCGGACGATCCTATGGCTACACCTTC.